The next 29 T cell receptor beta chains were all read from a single sample in a study of blood T cell repertoires in COVID-19. Generated by immunoSEQ multiplex PCR, the TCRdb table keeps only in-frame clones and is missing some. The repertoire consists of approximately 220,000 clones, with about 80% occurring once and the leading ten covering 2% to 2.5%. Sequenced input: peripheral blood. The receptors were gathered from a woman in her fifties or sixties with acute or convalescent COVID-19.

This clone has just a few counts. The genes are TRBV5-8 and TRBJ1-6, with D perhaps TRBD1 (5 bases). Trimming removed 4 bases at V and 6 bases at J, with 17 bases between. This CDR3 contains 16 residues. Germline values: CDR1 SGHTS, CDR2 YDEGEE. CDR3 in amino acids: CASSPPWGSSNSPLHF. CDR3 coding DNA: TGTGCCAGCAGCCCCCCCTGGGGCAGCAGTAATTCACCCCTCCACTTT.

About this clone itself: Distinct nucleotide sequences in the sample also encode this CDR3. The chain employs TRBV5-6 and TRBJ1-1, with 7 positions matching TRBD1. Germline CDR1 is SGHDT and CDR2 is YYEEEE. V was clipped by 4 bases and J by 2 bases; unmatched bases: 5. The CDR3 is 14 residues long. CDR3 coding DNA: TGTGCCAGCAGCCCCGGGACAGCCAACACTGAAGCTTTCTTT. It specifies CASSPGTANTEAFF.

This chain links TRBV3-1 (or the pseudogene TRBV3-2) with TRBJ1-4, with TRBD1 as a possible D gene (5 bases). V was pared by 3 bases and J by 10 bases, with 12 bases between. Per germline, CDR1 LGHDT and CDR2 YNNKEL (reference sequence). The length of the CDR3 is 13 residues. The CDR3 DNA reads as TGTGCCAGCAGCCAGACCCTCCAGGGAAAACTGTTTTTT. Its translation: CASSQTLQGKLFF.

The chain carries TRBV9 and TRBJ2-3, with unresolved D. Germline V lookup: CDR1 SGDLS, CDR2 YYNGEE. This CDR3 is 12 amino acids long. V was shortened by 4 bases and J by 2 bases, with 5 bases between the two germline ends. CDR3 in DNA: TGTGCCAGCAGCCACACCACAGATACGCAGTATTTT. It encodes CASSHTTDTQYF.

This clone was found a few times. The genes are TRBV7-2 and TRBJ2-7; the D gene is possibly TRBD2 (7 bases). The V end lost 1 base, the J end lost 3 bases, and 13 bases lay between the germline ends. CDR1 SGHTA and CDR2 FQGNSA come from the germline V gene. This CDR3 region has 15 residues. CDR3: CASSLVRGPLYEQYF. DNA of the CDR3: TGTGCCAGCAGCTTAGTGCGGGGGCCCCTCTACGAGCAGTACTTC.

V and J are TRBV6-5 and TRBJ2-4, with TRBD2 identical over 7 bases. This CDR3 is built from 13 residues. CDR1 is MNHEY, CDR2 SVGAGI, per germline. With 8 bases clipped from V and 7 bases from J, the junction kept 8 bases outside the gene matches. The CDR3 nucleotides are TGTGCCAGCCTTCTGTGGGGGGGGAACATTCAGTACTTC. Protein: CASLLWGGNIQYF.

About this clone itself: Other DNA sequences in this specimen translate into the identical CDR3. V gene TRBV7-2 combines with J gene TRBJ1-1; 8 bases agree with TRBD1. The junction had 1 base not matched to a gene; V was cut back by 3 bases and J by 4 bases. Germline V gene lookup returns CDR1 SGHTA and CDR2 FQGNSA. CDR3 length: 13 amino acids. CDR3: CASSFQGATEAFF. CDR3 in DNA: TGTGCCAGCAGCTTTCAGGGGGCCACTGAAGCTTTCTTT.

Notes on this clone: The sample has other DNA sequences that encode this CDR3 too. This rearrangement joins TRBV6-2 or TRBV6-3 to TRBJ2-3, with 12 bases identical to TRBD2. The CDR3 runs 15 residues. Per germline, CDR1 MNHEY and CDR2 SVGEGT. V gave up 6 bases and J gave up 6 bases; unmatched junction bases: 7. Written as DNA, the CDR3 is TGTGCCAGCAGCCCCCCTAGCGGGGGGGCCGATACGCAGTATTTT. It codes for CASSPPSGGADTQYF.

CDR3 sequence: CASSPLGAGYGTGELFF. The CDR3 coding sequence is TGTGCCAGCAGTCCCTTAGGGGCAGGGTATGGCACCGGGGAGCTGTTTTTT. The chain links TRBV6-2 or TRBV6-3 to TRBJ2-2; D may be TRBD1 (5 bases). Trimming took 5 bases from V and 4 from J, leaving 20 bases between them. The germline V gene has CDR1 MNHEY and CDR2 SVGEGT. CDR3 length: 17 residues.

This sequence joins TRBV28 and TRBJ1-2; tentative D call: TRBD1 (6 bases). The CDR3 covers 15 residues. The V and J ends lost 5 bases and 0 bases respectively, with 13 bases between them. Per the germline V gene, CDR1 is MDHEN and CDR2 is SYDVKM. The CDR3 protein is CASSPLTGPNYGYTF. In DNA, the CDR3 is TGTGCCAGCAGTCCGTTGACAGGCCCTAACTATGGCTACACCTTC.

This clone was observed a few times. The chain carries TRBV19 and TRBJ2-1; D remains ambiguous. The V and J ends lost 5 bases and 6 bases respectively, with 8 bases between them. The length of the CDR3 is 12 residues. Germline V gives CDR1 LNHDA, CDR2 SQIVND (reference sequence). The CDR3, as DNA: TGTGCCAGTAGTTACTACACCAATGAGCAGTTCTTC. Residues: CASSYYTNEQFF.

The chain employs TRBV10-1 and TRBJ1-5; D perhaps matches TRBD1 (5 bases). The CDR3 has 17 amino acids. Trimming took off 6 bases at V and 1 base at J, with 19 bases between the two ends. Germline CDR1 is WNHNN and CDR2 is SYGVQD (reference sequence). The CDR3 DNA follows: TGCGCCAGCAGCGGGAGGCCCAGGGACGGAAGCAATCAGCCCCAGCATTTT. It translates to CASSGRPRDGSNQPQHF.

The V gene is TRBV9, the J gene TRBJ1-4; 7 bases align to TRBD1. The V gene end was trimmed by 0 bases and the J gene end by 8 bases; junction bases not matched to a gene: 10. The CDR3 covers 16 residues. Germline V gene sequence: CDR1 SGDLS, CDR2 YYNGEE. The CDR3 is CASSVGPRGAQEKLFF. DNA for the CDR3: TGTGCCAGCAGCGTAGGCCCCAGGGGGGCCCAGGAAAAACTGTTTTTT.

This chain joins TRBV3-1 (or the pseudogene TRBV3-2) and TRBJ2-5; D gene ambiguous. This CDR3 contains 12 residues. V lost 3 bases and J lost 2, with 4 bases in between. Germline lookup yields CDR1 LGHDT and CDR2 YNNKEL (reference sequence). The DNA for the CDR3 is TGTGCCAGCAGCCAGTTACAAGAGACCCAGTACTTC. This sequence encodes CASSQLQETQYF.

This chain joins TRBV3-1 (or the pseudogene TRBV3-2) and TRBJ1-2; 7 bases line up with TRBD1. The CDR3 has 15 residues. Germline-derived CDR1 and CDR2 are LGHDT and YNNKEL (reference sequence). V lost 0 bases to trimming and J lost 7 bases; unmatched junction nucleotides: 8. The CDR3 nucleotides read TGTGCCAGCAGCCAAGAATTTGGAACAGGGGTTGGCTACACCTTC. This translates into CASSQEFGTGVGYTF.

Comment on this clone: The sample holds other DNA sequences that translate to the same CDR3. V is TRBV28 and J is TRBJ2-7; a weak D match, TRBD2 (6 bases). Per germline, CDR1 MDHEN and CDR2 SYDVKM. V was shortened by 6 bases and J by 1 base, with 22 bases between the two germline ends. This CDR3 spans 17 amino acids. The CDR3 coding sequence is TGTGCCAGCAGGTCAATAGCGGCATCCGGCGGGTCCTACGAGCAGTACTTC. Amino acids: CASRSIAASGGSYEQYF.

The CDR3 DNA follows: TGTGCCAGCAGTTTAACAGGGCTGGAGCCCCAGCATTTT. Protein product: CASSLTGLEPQHF. This sequence joins TRBV12-3 or TRBV12-4 and TRBJ1-5; tentative D call: TRBD1 (6 bases). This CDR3 is built from 13 residues. With 2 bases removed from V and 8 bases from J, the gap between germline ends came to 10 bases.

The chain is built from TRBV10-3 and TRBJ1-2, with a possible D match to TRBD1 (5 bases). The germline gives CDR1 ENHRY, CDR2 SYGVKD. Trimming cost V 6 bases and J 7 bases, with 15 bases left between them. This CDR3 has 13 amino acids. The CDR3 region has the DNA TGTGCCATCAGGCTTGACAGTGAACTTGGCTACACCTTC. As protein: CAIRLDSELGYTF.

The gene calls are TRBV7-9 and TRBJ2-5; D is unresolved. The CDR3 length is 15 residues. Trimming took off 4 bases at V and 3 bases at J, with 15 bases between the two ends. Germline V gene sequence: CDR1 SEHNR, CDR2 FQNEAQ (reference sequence). The CDR3 protein is CASSSLLQQKETQYF. The CDR3 DNA reads TGTGCCAGCAGCTCTCTCCTACAGCAAAAAGAGACCCAGTACTTC.

The chain is built from TRBV6-5 and TRBJ2-5; 11 bases line up with TRBD2. This CDR3 is 15 amino acids long. The germline gives CDR1 MNHEY, CDR2 SVGAGI. The V gene end was trimmed by 6 bases and the J gene end by 4 bases; junction bases not matched to a gene: 7. CDR3 loop: CASRDGLAGGETQYF. As DNA, the CDR3 is TGTGCCAGCAGAGACGGACTAGCGGGTGGAGAGACCCAGTACTTC.

The V and J genes are TRBV5-1 and TRBJ2-5; perhaps TRBD1 as D (5 bases). The germline V and J ends were trimmed by 2 bases and 2 bases, with 13 bases remaining between them. Per germline, CDR1 SGHRS and CDR2 YFSETQ. The CDR3 covers 15 residues. The CDR3 region has the DNA TGCGCCAGCAGCTTCCAAAACTCAGGGCAAGAGACCCAGTACTTC. Translating it yields CASSFQNSGQETQYF.

The chain recombines TRBV10-2 with TRBJ2-3; D is undetermined. The germline CDR1 and CDR2 sequences are WSHSY and SAAADI. Trimming pared 6 bases from V and 1 base from J, leaving 8 bases between. This CDR3 has 13 residues. CDR3 sequence: CASRVTGTDTQYF. The CDR3 bases are TGCGCCAGCAGGGTTACAGGCACAGATACGCAGTATTTT.

J is TRBJ2-2 and V is TRBV2; D remains unclear. In germline, CDR1 is SNHLY, CDR2 FYNNEI. CDR3 length: 11 amino acids. The germline V and J ends were trimmed by 4 bases and 5 bases, with 2 bases remaining between them. DNA for the CDR3: TGTGCCAGCAGTGCGACCGGGGAGCTGTTTTTT. Its translation is CASSATGELFF.

This chain links TRBV6-1 with TRBJ2-2; a weak D match, TRBD2 (6 bases). CDR1 and CDR2 from the germline V gene are MNHNS and SASEGT. CDR3 length: 16 amino acids. The germline V and J ends were trimmed by 0 bases and 4 bases, with 12 bases remaining between them. This CDR3 is CASSEAGGGGTGELFF. DNA for the CDR3: TGTGCCAGCAGTGAAGCCGGGGGTGGTGGCACCGGGGAGCTGTTTTTT.

A single count supports this clone. The rearrangement uses TRBV12-3 or TRBV12-4 and TRBJ1-2, with D unclear. The V gene lost 3 bases and the J gene lost 0 bases, with 5 bases spanning the gap. The CDR3 covers 13 residues. This CDR3 is CASSFTSNYGYTF. CDR3 in DNA: TGTGCCAGCAGTTTCACATCTAACTATGGCTACACCTTC.

This sequence joins TRBV11-1 and TRBJ1-1; 9 nucleotides line up with TRBD1. The germline V gene encodes CDR1 SGHAT and CDR2 FQDESV (reference sequence). The CDR3 contains 15 residues. Unmatched junction bases numbered 7, after V lost 2 bases and J lost 6 bases. CDR3: CASSLRGQGIAEAFF. CDR3 DNA: TGTGCCAGCAGCTTACGTGGACAGGGGATCGCTGAAGCTTTCTTT.

This chain joins TRBV30 and TRBJ1-1; no reliable D call. CDR1 is GTSNPN, CDR2 SVGIG, per germline (reference sequence). V was cut by 6 bases and J by 3 bases, with 17 bases left in between. The CDR3 runs to 14 residues. This chain's CDR3 is CACRHGFFDTEAFF. The CDR3, as DNA: TGTGCCTGCAGGCACGGTTTTTTCGACACTGAAGCTTTCTTT. The whole variable domain, remainder taken from reference TRBV30 and TRBJ1-1, is SQTIHQWPATLVQPVGSPLSLECTVEGTSNPNLYWYRQAAGRGLQLLFYSVGIGQISSEVPQNLSASRPQDRQFILSSKKLLLSDSGFYLCACRHGFFDTEAFFGQGTRLTVV.

The chain joins TRBV27 to TRBJ2-5; 12 bases line up with TRBD2. The CDR3 spans 15 residues. V dropped 5 bases and J dropped 1; count of bases not matched to a gene: 2. The germline V gene encodes CDR1 MNHEY and CDR2 SMNVEV (reference sequence). The CDR3 protein is CASSRTSGAQETQYF. CDR3 bases: TGTGCCAGCAGTCGGACTAGCGGGGCCCAAGAGACCCAGTACTTC.

This chain connects TRBV23-1 to TRBJ1-2; D not certain. TRBV23-1 qualifies as an ORF whose function is uncertain. The CDR3 totals 15 residues. Trimming removed 0 bases at V and 3 bases at J, with 11 bases between. Here the CDR3 DNA reads TGCGCCAGCAGTCAATCAAGGACTCTGGACTATGGCTACACCTTC. Amino acids: CASSQSRTLDYGYTF.